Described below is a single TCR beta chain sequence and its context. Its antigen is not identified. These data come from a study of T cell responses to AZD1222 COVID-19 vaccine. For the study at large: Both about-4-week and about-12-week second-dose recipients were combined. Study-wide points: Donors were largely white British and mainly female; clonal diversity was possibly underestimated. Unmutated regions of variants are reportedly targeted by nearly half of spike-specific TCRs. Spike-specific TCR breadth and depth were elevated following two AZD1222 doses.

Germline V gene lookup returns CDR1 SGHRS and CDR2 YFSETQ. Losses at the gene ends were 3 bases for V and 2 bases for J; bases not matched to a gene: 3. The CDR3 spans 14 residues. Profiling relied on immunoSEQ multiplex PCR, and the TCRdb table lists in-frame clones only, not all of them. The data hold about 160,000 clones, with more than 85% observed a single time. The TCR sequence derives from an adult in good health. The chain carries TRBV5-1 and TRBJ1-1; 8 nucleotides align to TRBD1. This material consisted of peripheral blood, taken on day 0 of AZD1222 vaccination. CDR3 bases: TGCGCCAGCAGCTGGACAGGGTTAAACACTGAAGCTTTCTTT. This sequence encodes CASSWTGLNTEAFF.